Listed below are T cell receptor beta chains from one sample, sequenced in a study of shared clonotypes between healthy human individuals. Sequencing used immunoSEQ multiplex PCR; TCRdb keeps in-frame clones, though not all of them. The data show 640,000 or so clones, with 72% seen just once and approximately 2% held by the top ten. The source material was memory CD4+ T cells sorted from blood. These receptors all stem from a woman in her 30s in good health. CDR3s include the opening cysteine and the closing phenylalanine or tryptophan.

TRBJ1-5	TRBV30	CAWSRMTGSDQPQHF
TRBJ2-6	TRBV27	CASSLGAVGANVLTF
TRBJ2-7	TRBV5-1	CASSEGLVTHEQYF
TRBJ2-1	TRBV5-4	CASSGTRGGGEQFF
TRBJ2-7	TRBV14	CASSLKLGRSYEQYF
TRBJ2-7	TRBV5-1	CASSLEVPSNEQYF
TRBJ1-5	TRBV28	CASSLGGSFNQPQHF
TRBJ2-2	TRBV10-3	CATKTIDTGELFF
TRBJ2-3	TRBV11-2	CASSLAGAGTDTQYF
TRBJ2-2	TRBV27	CASRPGAKTGELFF
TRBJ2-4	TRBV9	CASSVGGRWKNIQYF
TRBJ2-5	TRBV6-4	CASSAGTGDMETQYF
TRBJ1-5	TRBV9	CASSVGPNQPQHF
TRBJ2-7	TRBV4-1	CASSPDIQREQYF
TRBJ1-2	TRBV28	CASSLPQGAWGYTF
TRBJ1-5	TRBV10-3	CATLGEGNQPQHF
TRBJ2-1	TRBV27	CASSLNGGYNEQFF
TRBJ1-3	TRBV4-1	CASSQDEVGNTIYF
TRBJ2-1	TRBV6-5	CASSYLLAGVGGEQFF
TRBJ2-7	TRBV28	CASSFSYLGRFVEQYF
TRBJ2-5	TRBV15	CATSRGGQAQETQYF
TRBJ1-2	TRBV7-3	CASSKDEDGYTF
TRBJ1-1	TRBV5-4	CASSVLPLDSEAFF
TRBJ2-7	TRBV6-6	CASNSDRERTYEQYF
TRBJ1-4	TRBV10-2	CASTPGQGGKLFF
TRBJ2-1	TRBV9	CASSVAGYTPYNEQFF
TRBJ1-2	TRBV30	CAFGGAGGGRIYGYTF
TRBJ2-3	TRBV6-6	CASRGTSTSTDTQYF
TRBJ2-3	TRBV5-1	CASSPLAGPFKDTQYF
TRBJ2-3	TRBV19	CASSMEQGRTDTQYF
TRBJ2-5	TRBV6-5	CASSRGGRETQYF
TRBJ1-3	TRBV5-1	CASSVQGADGNTIYF
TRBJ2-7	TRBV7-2	CASSLGTQPLSYEQYF
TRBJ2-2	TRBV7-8	CASSISGRKGGELFF
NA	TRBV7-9	CASSQLTGIHEQYF
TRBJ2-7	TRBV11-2	CASSAARTGFHEQYF
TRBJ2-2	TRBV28	CASSSGGRYTGELFF
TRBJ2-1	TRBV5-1	CASSPGHEGPNEQFF
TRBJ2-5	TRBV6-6	CASSLGRGQETQYF
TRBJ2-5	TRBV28	CASSPRPAVEQYF
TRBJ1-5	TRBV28	CASMRDRNQPQHF
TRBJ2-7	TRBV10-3	CAISGDGTSGNYEQYF
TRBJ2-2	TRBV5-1	CASSLGDTGELFF
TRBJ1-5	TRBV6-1	CASSRGNQPQHF
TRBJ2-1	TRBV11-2	CASRKTSGRVGEQFF
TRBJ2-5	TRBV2	CASSGGTSGRETQYF
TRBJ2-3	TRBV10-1	CASGPGHSTDTQYF
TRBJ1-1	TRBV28	CASTNTGSGTEAFF
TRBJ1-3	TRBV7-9	CASSKDSFTLFSGNTIYF
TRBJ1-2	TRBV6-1	CASSTTGTGYGYTF
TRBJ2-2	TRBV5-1	CASSLTSGTVGELFF
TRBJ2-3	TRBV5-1	CASSDGTSVRTDTQYF
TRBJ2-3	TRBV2	CASRWQTSTDTQYF